This T cell receptor (beta chain) was captured by sequencing in a study of cytomegalovirus exposure and HLA in healthy donors. General study points: Fewer N-insertions (relative to the approximately 670-donor mean) were reportedly seen in an Asian-associated ancestry cluster in a later analysis. For presence/absence analyses, sequencing depth was assumed to be roughly uniform across donors. Follow-up analysis later connected one missense variant in DCLRE1C with trimming of TCR beta V- and J-genes.

Concerning this clone itself: The antigen is not known.

The length of the CDR3 is 18 residues. Germline CDR1 and CDR2: SGHRS and YFSETQ. Trimming took off 4 bases at V and 2 bases at J, with 22 bases between the two ends. The PCR used 60 Vbeta and 13 Jbeta primers. In the authors' methods: An analysis that came later counted some 85 million unique TCR beta chains, some 11 million shared. Profiling relied on immunoSEQ multiplex PCR, and the TCRdb table lists in-frame clones only, not all of them. That table furnishes V, J and clone size, whereas the DNA furnished D and trimming. This sample carries about 64,000 clones, under 85% of them seen once, and the ten largest clones take about 5%.

The TCR comes from a male donor in good health and CMV-seropositive. Specimen: PBMCs. The chain combines TRBV5-1 with TRBJ2-1; perhaps TRBD2 as D (6 bases). Here the CDR3 DNA reads TGCGCCAGCAGCCTGACGATGAGCGGGCGGACCCCCTACAATGAGCAGTTCTTC. Residues: CASSLTMSGRTPYNEQFF.